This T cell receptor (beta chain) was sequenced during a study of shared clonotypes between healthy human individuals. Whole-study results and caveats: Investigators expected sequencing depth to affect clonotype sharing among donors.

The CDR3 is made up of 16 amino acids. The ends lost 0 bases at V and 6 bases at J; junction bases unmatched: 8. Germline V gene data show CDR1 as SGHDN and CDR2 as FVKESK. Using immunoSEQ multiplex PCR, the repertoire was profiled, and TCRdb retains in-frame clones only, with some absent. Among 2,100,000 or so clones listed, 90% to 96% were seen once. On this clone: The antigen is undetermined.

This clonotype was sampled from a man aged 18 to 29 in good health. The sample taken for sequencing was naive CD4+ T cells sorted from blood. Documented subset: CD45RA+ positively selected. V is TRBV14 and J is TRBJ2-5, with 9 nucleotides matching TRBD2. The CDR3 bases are TGTGCCAGCAGCCAAGAGAGCACTAGCGGGCGACAGACCCAGTACTTC. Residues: CASSQESTSGRQTQYF.